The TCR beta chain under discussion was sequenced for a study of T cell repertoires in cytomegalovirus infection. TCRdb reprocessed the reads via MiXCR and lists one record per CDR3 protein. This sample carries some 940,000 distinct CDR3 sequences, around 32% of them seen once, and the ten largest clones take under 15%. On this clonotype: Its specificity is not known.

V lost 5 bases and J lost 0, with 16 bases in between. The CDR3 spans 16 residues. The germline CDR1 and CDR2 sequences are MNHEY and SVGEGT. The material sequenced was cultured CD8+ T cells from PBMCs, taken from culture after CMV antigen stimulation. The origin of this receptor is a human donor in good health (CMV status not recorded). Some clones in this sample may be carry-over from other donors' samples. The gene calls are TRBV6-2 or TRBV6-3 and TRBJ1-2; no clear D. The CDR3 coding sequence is TGTGCCAGCAGTGACCTGGAGGGAGGACCTAACTATGGCTACACCTTC. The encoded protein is CASSDLEGGPNYGYTF.